The next 20 T cell receptor beta chains were all read from a single sample in a study of beta chain features in type 1 diabetes (dated by TCRdb to the late 2010s). These receptors' antigens are unknown. What the study reported, not specific to this receptor: Type 1 diabetes patients showed a moderate but significant shortening of TCRB CDR3 length in all four CD4+ subsets.

Library preparation employed the immunoSEQ multiplex PCR assay. The entire isolated RNA was reverse transcribed using the High Capacity cDNA Reverse Transcription Kit, and thus expressed TCRB transcripts were sequenced. As stored in TCRdb, this immuneACCESS dataset retains in-frame rearrangements with V and J assigned. A fraction of the clones does not appear; measured against another copy, unresolved V genes explain less than half of the discrepancy, and the remainder lacks a known reason. The sample table records approximately 170,000 clones; roughly 8% of these occur just once. About 1% of the sample is held by the ten biggest clonotypes. Sequencing was done on a sample of central memory CD4+ T cells from blood. These receptors all stem from a woman in her thirties or forties with type 1 diabetes.

The chain carries TRBV7-2 and TRBJ2-7; TRBD1 aligns across 7 bases. The V segment lost 2 bases and the J segment 4 bases; nucleotides outside the gene matches: 8. The CDR3 spans 15 residues. Germline V gene lookup returns CDR1 SGHTA and CDR2 FQGNSA. The CDR3 loop is CASSLFPTGSYEQYF. The DNA of the CDR3 is TGTGCCAGCAGCTTATTTCCGACAGGGTCATACGAGCAGTACTTC.

This clone was counted only a few times. The chain recombines TRBV7-2 with TRBJ2-3; TRBD2 might be the D (7 bases). V was trimmed by 6 bases and J by 0 bases, leaving 13 bases between them. Germline CDR1 and CDR2: SGHTA and FQGNSA. This CDR3 is built from 15 residues. In DNA form, the CDR3 reads TGTGCCAGCAGACGACGGGGGGCGAGCACAGATACGCAGTATTTT. This codes for CASRRRGASTDTQYF.

V gene TRBV6-6 combines with J gene TRBJ1-1; D is unclear. This CDR3 has 10 amino acids. The ends were cut back, 10 bases at V and 1 base at J, with 4 bases in the middle. The germline V gene has CDR1 MNHNY and CDR2 SVGAGI (reference sequence). Here the CDR3 reads CATGNTEAFF. CDR3 sequence (DNA): TGTGCCACCGGGAACACTGAAGCTTTCTTT.

Only a few counts were recorded for this clone. The chain couples TRBV5-1 to TRBJ2-2; D is perhaps TRBD1 (5 bases). V gave up 4 bases and J gave up 3 bases, with 13 bases separating them. CDR1 and CDR2 from the germline V gene are SGHRS and YFSETQ. There are 15 residues in the CDR3. CDR3 coding DNA: TGCGCCAGCAGCACTCGCCAGGGCCACACCGGGGAGCTGTTTTTT. This translates into CASSTRQGHTGELFF.

This clone was detected ten times or more. The V gene is TRBV2, the J gene TRBJ2-7; D possibly corresponds to TRBD1 (5 bases). V lost 6 bases to trimming and J lost 2 bases, with 11 bases between them. Germline-derived CDR1 and CDR2 are SNHLY and FYNNEI. This CDR3 has 13 residues. This chain's CDR3 is CASRDDRAYEQYF. For the CDR3, the DNA is TGTGCCAGCAGGGACGACAGAGCCTACGAGCAGTACTTC.

This clone was seen a handful of times. The chain couples TRBV30 to TRBJ1-1; D is ambiguous. Trimming took off 0 bases at V and 7 bases at J, with 12 bases between the two ends. The CDR3 is 13 amino acids. Germline lookup yields CDR1 GTSNPN and CDR2 SVGIG (reference sequence). The CDR3 DNA reads as TGTGCCTGGAGTGTACATGGTTCGGGTGAAGCTTTCTTT. Its protein is CAWSVHGSGEAFF.

Only a few counts were recorded for this clone. The V gene is TRBV6-5, the J gene TRBJ2-1; 12 nucleotides align to TRBD2. The J segment lost 4 bases and the V segment lost 5 bases, leaving 3 bases of the junction unmatched. This CDR3 is 15 amino acids long. CDR1 is MNHEY, CDR2 SVGAGI, per germline. The CDR3, as DNA: TGTGCCAGCAGTGTACTAGCGGGGGGATACAATGAGCAGTTCTTC. This sequence encodes CASSVLAGGYNEQFF.

The genes are TRBV5-1 and TRBJ2-7; weak D call: TRBD2 (6 bases). Per germline, CDR1 SGHRS and CDR2 YFSETQ. Trimming pared 4 bases from V and 0 bases from J, leaving 11 bases between. The CDR3 consists of 14 residues. The CDR3: CASSPRLDSYEQYF. DNA for the CDR3: TGCGCCAGCAGCCCTAGACTAGACTCCTACGAGCAGTACTTC.

This clone occurred a few times. The chain is built from TRBV28 and TRBJ2-3, with a weak D call TRBD2 (5 bases). This CDR3 has 14 amino acids. V lost 7 bases and J lost 3, with 14 bases in between. CDR1 and CDR2 (germline): MDHEN, SYDVKM. The CDR3 is CASTPGGSTDTQYF. For the CDR3, the DNA is TGTGCCAGCACCCCGGGCGGGTCGACAGATACGCAGTATTTT.

This clone was recorded a few times. The chain recombines TRBV9 with TRBJ1-2; 9 bases map to TRBD1. The J segment lost 3 bases and the V segment lost 5 bases, leaving 2 bases of the junction unmatched. Germline-derived CDR1 and CDR2 are SGDLS and YYNGEE. The CDR3 sequence is 13 residues long. CDR3 bases: TGTGCCAGCAGTCGGACAGGGGACTATGGCTACACCTTC. Protein sequence: CASSRTGDYGYTF.

This clone appeared a few times. V is TRBV19 and J is TRBJ2-1, with 8 bases aligning to TRBD1. The CDR3 is made up of 14 amino acids. Trimming at V came to 6 bases and at J to 6 bases, leaving 7 bases not matched to a gene. The germline gives CDR1 LNHDA, CDR2 SQIVND (reference sequence). CDR3 DNA sequence: TGTGCCAGTAGCCTGATGACAGGGGCCAATGAGCAGTTCTTC. This gives the protein CASSLMTGANEQFF.

The CDR3 nucleotides are TGTGCCAGCAGTTCCCGGACAGGCTACACCTTC. Protein product: CASSSRTGYTF. The chain links TRBV28 to TRBJ1-2; maybe TRBD1 (5 bases). The CDR3 runs to 11 residues. Looked up from germline, CDR1 is MDHEN and CDR2 is SYDVKM. V lost 4 bases, J lost 8 bases, and 8 bases lay in between.

V gene TRBV25-1 combines with J gene TRBJ2-1; perhaps TRBD1 as D (5 bases). The CDR3 totals 12 residues. Trimming took off 7 bases at V and 3 bases at J, with 7 bases between the two ends. The germline CDR1 and CDR2 sequences are MGHDK and SYGVNS. The CDR3 bases are TGTGCCAGCAAAAGGGGCTACAATGAGCAGTTCTTC. Translating it yields CASKRGYNEQFF.

This clone was seen a few times. The V and J genes are TRBV4-3 and TRBJ1-5, with TRBD1 matching 7 bases. Germline assignment: CDR1 LGHNA and CDR2 YSLEER. With V trimmed by 4 bases and J by 4 bases, 1 base remained unmatched. The CDR3 is 13 residues long. CDR3 in amino acids: CASSLRGNQPQHF. CDR3 sequence (DNA): TGCGCCAGCAGCCTCAGGGGGAATCAGCCCCAGCATTTT.

The sample holds many counts of this clone. This sequence joins TRBV7-9 and TRBJ2-1; 8 bases are shared with TRBD2. The CDR3 consists of 14 residues. J gave up 6 bases and V 4 bases, and 5 bases lay outside the gene matches. Germline lookup yields CDR1 SEHNR and CDR2 FQNEAQ (reference sequence). CDR3 loop: CASSSTGTSNEQFF. CDR3 in DNA: TGTGCCAGCAGCTCGACCGGGACTAGCAATGAGCAGTTCTTC.

A word on this clone: Mismatch with germline at one junction end may stem from a read error. The chain joins TRBV7-9 to TRBJ1-1; no clear D gene. The CDR3 spans 15 residues. Germline CDR1 SEHNR, CDR2 FQNEAQ (reference sequence). This chain's CDR3 is CASSQAEGMNTEAFF. The CDR3 DNA follows: TGCGCCAGCAGCCAAGCCGAGGGAATGAACACTGAAGCTTTCTTT. The variable domain in full, completed from reference TRBV7-9 and TRBJ1-1, reads DTGVSQNPRHKITKRGQNVTFRCDPISEHNRLYWYRQTLGQGPEFLTYFQNEAQLEKSRLLSDRFSAERPKGSFSTLEIQRTEQGDSAMYLCASSQAEGMNTEAFFGQGTRLTVV.

The chain joins TRBV5-1 to TRBJ2-3, with 10 bases lining up with TRBD1. This CDR3 is built from 16 residues. The V segment lost 4 bases and the J segment 2 bases; nucleotides outside the gene matches: 7. Germline-derived CDR1 and CDR2 are SGHRS and YFSETQ. CDR3 nucleotides: TGCGCCAGCAGCCCCAGGGACAGGGGCTCCACAGATACGCAGTATTTT. Protein sequence: CASSPRDRGSTDTQYF. Supplemented by reference TRBV5-1 and TRBJ2-3, the full variable domain reads KAGVTQTPRYLIKTRGQQVTLSCSPISGHRSVSWYQQTPGQGLQFLFEYFSETQRNKGNFPGRFSGRQFSNSRSEMNVSTLELGDSALYLCASSPRDRGSTDTQYFGPGTRLTVL.

This chain links TRBV7-2 with TRBJ2-1; a possible D gene is TRBD1 (6 bases). CDR3 length: 15 residues. The germline V and J ends were trimmed by 4 bases and 7 bases, with 17 bases remaining between them. The germline V gene encodes CDR1 SGHTA and CDR2 FQGNSA. CDR3 DNA sequence: TGTGCCAGCAGCTCCCAATGGACAGAGGGGAATGAGCAGTTCTTC. Translated: CASSSQWTEGNEQFF.

There are a few counts of this clone. This chain connects TRBV9 to TRBJ2-1; D might be TRBD2 (6 bases). The germline gives CDR1 SGDLS, CDR2 YYNGEE. V was clipped by 3 bases and J by 7 bases, with 14 bases between them. The length of the CDR3 is 14 residues. The CDR3 loop reads CASSDVVRENEQFF. The DNA of the CDR3 is TGTGCCAGCAGCGATGTAGTCCGGGAGAATGAGCAGTTCTTC.

This clone was seen a handful of times. The chain combines TRBV19 with TRBJ2-1, with TRBD2 matching 11 bases. The J segment lost 0 bases and the V segment lost 11 bases, leaving 3 bases of the junction unmatched. The germline gives CDR1 LNHDA, CDR2 SQIVND (reference sequence). CDR3 size: 14 residues. The CDR3 loop reads CAAGTSGSYNEQFF. In nucleotides, the CDR3 is TGTGCCGCCGGGACTAGCGGCTCCTACAATGAGCAGTTCTTC.